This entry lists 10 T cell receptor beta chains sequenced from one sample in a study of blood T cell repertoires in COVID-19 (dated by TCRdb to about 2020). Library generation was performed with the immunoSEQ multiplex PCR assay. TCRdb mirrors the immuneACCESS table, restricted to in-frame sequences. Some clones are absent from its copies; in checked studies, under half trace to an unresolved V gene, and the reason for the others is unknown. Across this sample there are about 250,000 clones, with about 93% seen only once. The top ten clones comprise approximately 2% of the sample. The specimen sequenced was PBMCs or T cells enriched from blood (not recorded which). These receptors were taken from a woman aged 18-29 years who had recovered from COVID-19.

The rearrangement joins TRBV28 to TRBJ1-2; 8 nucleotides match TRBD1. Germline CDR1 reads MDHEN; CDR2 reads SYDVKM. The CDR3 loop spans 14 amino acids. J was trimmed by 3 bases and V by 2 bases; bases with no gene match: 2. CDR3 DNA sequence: TGTGCCAGCAGTTTAACGACAGGGGACTATGGCTACACCTTC. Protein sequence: CASSLTTGDYGYTF.

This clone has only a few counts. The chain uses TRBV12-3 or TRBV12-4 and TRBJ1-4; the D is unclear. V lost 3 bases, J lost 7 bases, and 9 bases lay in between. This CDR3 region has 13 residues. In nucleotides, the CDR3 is TGTGCCAGCAGTTTTTCGTCTGTTGAAAAACTGTTTTTT. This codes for CASSFSSVEKLFF.

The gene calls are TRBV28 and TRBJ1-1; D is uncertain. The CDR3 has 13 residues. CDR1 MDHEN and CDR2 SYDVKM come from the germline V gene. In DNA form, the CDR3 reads TGTGCGTGCGGGTTATTGGTTGGCACTGAAGCTTTCTTT. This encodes CACGLLVGTEAFF.

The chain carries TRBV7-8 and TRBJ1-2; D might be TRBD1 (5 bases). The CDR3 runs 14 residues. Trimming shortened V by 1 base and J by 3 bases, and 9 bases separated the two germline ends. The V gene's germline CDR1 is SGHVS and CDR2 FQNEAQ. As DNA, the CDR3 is TGTGCCAGCAGCTTAGGACAGCAGCACTATGGCTACACCTTC. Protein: CASSLGQQHYGYTF. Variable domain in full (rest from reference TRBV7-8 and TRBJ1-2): GAGVSQSPRYKVAKRGQDVALRCDPISGHVSLFWYQQALGQGPEFLTYFQNEAQLDKSGLPSDRFFAERPEGSVSTLKIQRTQQEDSAVYLCASSLGQQHYGYTFGSGTRLTVV.

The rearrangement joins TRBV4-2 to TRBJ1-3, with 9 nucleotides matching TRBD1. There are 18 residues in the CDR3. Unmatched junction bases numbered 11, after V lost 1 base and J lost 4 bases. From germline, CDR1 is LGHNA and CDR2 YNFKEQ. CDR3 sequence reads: CASSQAARTGAGGNTIYF. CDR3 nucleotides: TGTGCCAGCAGCCAAGCCGCCCGGACAGGGGCGGGAGGAAACACCATATATTTT.

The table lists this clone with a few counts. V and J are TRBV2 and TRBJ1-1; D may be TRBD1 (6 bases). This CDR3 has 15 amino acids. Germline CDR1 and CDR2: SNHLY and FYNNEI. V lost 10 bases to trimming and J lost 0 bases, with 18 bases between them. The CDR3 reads CATGRDTNMNTEAFF. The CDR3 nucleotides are TGTGCCACCGGCCGGGACACCAACATGAACACTGAAGCTTTCTTT.

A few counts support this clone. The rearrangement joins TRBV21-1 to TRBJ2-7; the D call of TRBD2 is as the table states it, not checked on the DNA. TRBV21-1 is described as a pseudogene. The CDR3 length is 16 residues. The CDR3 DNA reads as TGTGCCAGCAGCAAAGACAAGCGGGGGATCTCCTACGAGCAGTACTTC. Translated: CASSKDKRGISYEQYF.

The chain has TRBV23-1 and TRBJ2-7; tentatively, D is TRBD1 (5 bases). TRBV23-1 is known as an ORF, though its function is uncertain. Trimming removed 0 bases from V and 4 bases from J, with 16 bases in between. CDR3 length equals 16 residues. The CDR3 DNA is TGCGCCAGCAGTCAATCAGCGCAGGGAAGAAAGTACGAGCAGTACTTC. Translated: CASSQSAQGRKYEQYF.

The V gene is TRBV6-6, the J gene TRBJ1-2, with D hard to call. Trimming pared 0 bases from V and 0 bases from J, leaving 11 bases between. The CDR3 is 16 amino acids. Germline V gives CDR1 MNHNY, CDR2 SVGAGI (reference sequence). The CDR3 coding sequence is TGTGCCAGCAGTTACTCAGTGACACAATCTAACTATGGCTACACCTTC. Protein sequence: CASSYSVTQSNYGYTF.

The CDR3 loop is CASSGQWFSGANVLTF. The CDR3 coding sequence is TGTGCCAGCAGTGGACAATGGTTCTCTGGGGCCAACGTCCTGACTTTC. The chain combines TRBV27 with TRBJ2-6, with D possibly being TRBD1 (5 bases). Trimming shortened V by 5 bases and J by 0 bases, and 11 bases separated the two germline ends. The V gene's germline CDR1 is MNHEY and CDR2 SMNVEV (reference sequence). This CDR3 is built from 16 residues.